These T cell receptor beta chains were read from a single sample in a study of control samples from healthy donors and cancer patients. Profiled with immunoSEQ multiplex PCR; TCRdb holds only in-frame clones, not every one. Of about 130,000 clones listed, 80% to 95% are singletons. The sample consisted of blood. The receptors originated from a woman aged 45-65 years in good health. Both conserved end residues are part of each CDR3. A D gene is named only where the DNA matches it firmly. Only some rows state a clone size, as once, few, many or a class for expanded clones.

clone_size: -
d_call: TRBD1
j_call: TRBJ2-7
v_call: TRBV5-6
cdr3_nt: TGTGCCAGCAGCTTCGAATCCGGGACAGGGGACTACGAGCAGTACTTC
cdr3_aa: CASSFESGTGDYEQYF

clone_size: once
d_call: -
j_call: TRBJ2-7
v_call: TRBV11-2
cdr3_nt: TGTGCCAGCAGCTTAGATCCTGGGTTCGAGCAGTACTTC
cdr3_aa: CASSLDPGFEQYF

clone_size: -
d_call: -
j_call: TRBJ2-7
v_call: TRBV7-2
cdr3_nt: TGTGCCAGCAGCTTAAGGACGAACAACGAGCAGTACTTC
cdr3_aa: CASSLRTNNEQYF

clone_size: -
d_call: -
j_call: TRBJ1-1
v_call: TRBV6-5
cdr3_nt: TGTGCCAGCAGTTACCTTCCAGGGATGAACACTGAAGCTTTCTTT
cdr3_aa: CASSYLPGMNTEAFF

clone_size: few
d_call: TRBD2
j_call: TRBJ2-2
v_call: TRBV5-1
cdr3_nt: TGCGCCAGCAGAGATCGGGAGGGAGAGGCCGGGGAGCTGTTTTTT
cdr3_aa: CASRDREGEAGELFF

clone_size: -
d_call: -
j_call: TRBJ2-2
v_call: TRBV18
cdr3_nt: TGTGCCAGCTCACCACCCGCGGGGGCGCTTCGAGAAGGGACGAACACCGGGGAGCTGTTTTTT
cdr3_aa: CASSPPAGALREGTNTGELFF

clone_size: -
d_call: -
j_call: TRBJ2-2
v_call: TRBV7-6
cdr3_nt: TGTGCCAGCAGCTTATTGGTAGGGACGAACACCGGGGAGCTGTTTTTT
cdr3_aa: CASSLLVGTNTGELFF

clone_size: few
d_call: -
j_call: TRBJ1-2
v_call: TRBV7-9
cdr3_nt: TGTGCCAGCAGCTCCACAGGGCTTAGAAGATATGGCTACACCTTC
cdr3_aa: CASSSTGLRRYGYTF

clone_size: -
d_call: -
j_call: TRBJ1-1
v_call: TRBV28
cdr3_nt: TGTGCCAGCAGAGTTCGGGAGGGAGCTGAAGCTTTCTTT
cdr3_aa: CASRVREGAEAFF

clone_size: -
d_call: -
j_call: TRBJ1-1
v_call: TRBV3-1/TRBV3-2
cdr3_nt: TGTGCCAGCAGCCAAGATCTTCGGGGTATATTGGCTGAAGCTTTCTTT
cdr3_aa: CASSQDLRGILAEAFF

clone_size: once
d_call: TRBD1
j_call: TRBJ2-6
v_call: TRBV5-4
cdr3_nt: TGTGCCAGCAGCCTCAACAGGGGCGGGTTCTCTGGGGCCAACGTCCTGACTTTC
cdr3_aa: CASSLNRGGFSGANVLTF

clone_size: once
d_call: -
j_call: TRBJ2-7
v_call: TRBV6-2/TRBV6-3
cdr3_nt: TGTGCCAGCAGTTACTCAGGGTCCGAGGTATGG
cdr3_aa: CASSYSGSEVW

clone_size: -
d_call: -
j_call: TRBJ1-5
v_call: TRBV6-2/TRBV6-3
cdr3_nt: TGTGCCAGCAGTTACGGTTCATGGGCCAATCAGCCCCAGCATTTT
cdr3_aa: CASSYGSWANQPQHF

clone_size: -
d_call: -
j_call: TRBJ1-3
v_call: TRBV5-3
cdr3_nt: TGTGCCAGAAGCTTGGGCCCGGACGGCCGTGGAAACACCATATATTTT
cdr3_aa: CARSLGPDGRGNTIYF

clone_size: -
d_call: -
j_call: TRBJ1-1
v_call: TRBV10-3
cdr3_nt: TGTGCCATCACCGGGGGCACTGAAGCTTTCTTT
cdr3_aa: CAITGGTEAFF

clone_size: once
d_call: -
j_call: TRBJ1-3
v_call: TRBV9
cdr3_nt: TGTGCCAGCAGCGGAACAGCGTCTGGAAACACCATATATTTT
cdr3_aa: CASSGTASGNTIYF

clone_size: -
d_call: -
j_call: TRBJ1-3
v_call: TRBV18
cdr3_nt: TGTGCCAGCTCACCAAAAGGGCCAAACACCATATATTTT
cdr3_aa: CASSPKGPNTIYF